These T cell receptor beta chains were read from a single sample in a study of blood T cell repertoires in COVID-19. Using immunoSEQ multiplex PCR, the repertoire was profiled, and TCRdb retains in-frame clones only, with some absent. The sample carries under 450,000 clones, roughly nine tenths recorded once. The sequenced sample was PBMCs or T cells enriched from blood (not recorded which). The receptors were gathered from a woman aged 40-49 years who had been exposed to COVID-19. Each CDR3 is given with its conserved first and last residue. The D gene is left open where the match is weak. The size of a clone is reported for some rows only, either as once, few or many, or as a class for expanded clones.

>TRBD1|TRBJ1-5|TRBV27|once
TGTGCCAGCAGCTCTTCGACAGGGACCAATCAGCCCCAGCATTTT
CASSSSTGTNQPQHF
>NA|TRBJ2-7|TRBV10-2|NA
TGCGCCAGCACTCGGAGCTCCTACGAGCAGTACTTC
CASTRSSYEQYF
>TRBD1|TRBJ2-7|TRBV18|NA
TGTGCCAGCTCACCGGACAGGGGGGTTTACGAGCAGTACTTC
CASSPDRGVYEQYF
>TRBD1|TRBJ2-5|TRBV7-3|NA
TGTGCCAGCAGCCCTCAAGGGACAGGGAGGGAGACCCAGTACTTC
CASSPQGTGRETQYF
>NA|TRBJ1-6|TRBV30|NA
TGTGCCTGGAGTAACAGGGTGGATTCACCCCTCCACTTT
CAWSNRVDSPLHF
>NA|TRBJ1-5|TRBV19|once
TGTGCCAGTAGTATGGGACCGGGAGGGAGCAATCAGCCCCAGCATTTT
CASSMGPGGSNQPQHF
>NA|TRBJ1-1|TRBV2|NA
TGTGCCAGCAAGGAACAGGTGAACACTGAAGCTTTCTTT
CASKEQVNTEAFF
>NA|TRBJ2-1|TRBV7-2|NA
TGTGCCAGCAGAACCGACAGAAACAATGAGCAGTTCTTC
CASRTDRNNEQFF
>NA|TRBJ1-2|TRBV19|NA
TGTGCCAGTAGTAGGATCGACAGGCGGAACTATGGCTACACCTTC
CASSRIDRRNYGYTF
>TRBD2|TRBJ2-1|TRBV5-1|NA
TGCGCCAGCAGCGTGGGACTAGCAGCCGACTACAATGAGCAGTTCTTC
CASSVGLAADYNEQFF
>TRBD1|TRBJ1-4|TRBV2|NA
TGTGCCAGCAGCCGGGACAGCCAGAATGAAAAACTGTTTTTT
CASSRDSQNEKLFF
>TRBD1|TRBJ2-7|TRBV27|NA
TGTGCCAGCAGTTTATCCCCGGGGGCAGTGGGGACAGGGGTAGCAATTTACGAGCAGTACTTC
CASSLSPGAVGTGVAIYEQYF
>NA|TRBJ1-5|TRBV5-1|NA
TGCGCCAGCAGCTTGCAACCGGCAGCAGGACAGCCCCAGCATTTT
CASSLQPAAGQPQHF
>NA|TRBJ2-2|TRBV29-1|NA
TGCAGCGCCGCGAACCTGAACACCGGGGAGCTGTTTTTT
CSAANLNTGELFF
>NA|TRBJ2-3|TRBV7-2|NA
TGTGCCAGCAGCTTAGCCTGGCGGCTGGATACGCAGTATTTT
CASSLAWRLDTQYF
>NA|TRBJ1-3|TRBV19|NA
TGTGCCAGAAACCCAAATCCCGGGGGCTCTGGAAACACCATATATTTT
CARNPNPGGSGNTIYF
>NA|TRBJ2-7|TRBV28|NA
TGTGCCAGCAAACTTTTGGGACTCTTTGGGGAGCAGTACTTC
CASKLLGLFGEQYF
>TRBD1|TRBJ1-1|TRBV19|NA
TGTGCCAGTAGTCCACAGGGGTACAGCGCTGAAGCTTTCTTT
CASSPQGYSAEAFF
>TRBD1|TRBJ1-1|TRBV30|NA
TGTGCCTGGGTTAGACAGGGGGGAATGGGAACTGAAGCTTTCTTT
CAWVRQGGMGTEAFF
>TRBD2|TRBJ2-7|TRBV7-9|NA
TGTGCCAGCAGCTTAGACGGGACTAGCGGATCGTTGGACTTC
CASSLDGTSGSLDF
>TRBD1|TRBJ2-7|TRBV5-1|NA
TGCGCCAGCAGCTTGACTCTAACGACAGGGGGAATCTACGAGCAGTACTTC
CASSLTLTTGGIYEQYF
>TRBD1|TRBJ2-1|TRBV9|NA
TGTGCCAGCAGCCCCGGGGGACAGGCCGTTTTCAATGAGCAGTTCTTC
CASSPGGQAVFNEQFF
>NA|TRBJ1-1|TRBV7-2|NA
TGTGCCAGCAGCCCGAAACCCGGGGGGCATACTGAAGCTTTCTTT
CASSPKPGGHTEAFF
>TRBD1|TRBJ2-7|TRBV7-9|once
TGTGCCAGCAGCTTAGTGGGACAGGGGGCCTACGAGCAGTACTTC
CASSLVGQGAYEQYF
>NA|TRBJ2-1|TRBV5-1|NA
TGCGCCAGCAGCTCCTGGGGGGACTCCCGCTACAATGAGCAGTTCTTC
CASSSWGDSRYNEQFF
>TRBD1|TRBJ2-2|TRBV5-6|once
TGTGCCAGCAAAACGGGGAGACAGGGGGCGGTCACCGGGGAGCTGTTTTTT
CASKTGRQGAVTGELFF
>NA|TRBJ2-7|TRBV3-1/TRBV3-2|NA
TGTGCCAGCAGCCTTTTTTTGGGCCAGGGCGAGCAGTACTTC
CASSLFLGQGEQYF
>TRBD2|TRBJ2-5|TRBV3-1/TRBV3-2|NA
TGTGCCAGCAGACTTTCCGGGCGGGGGGGAAAACAAGAGACCCAGTACTTC
CASRLSGRGGKQETQYF
>NA|TRBJ1-2|TRBV25-1|NA
TGTGCCAGCAGTGAAAGACAGAACTATGGCTACACCTTC
CASSERQNYGYTF
>TRBD1|TRBJ1-6|TRBV30|NA
TGTGCCTGGAGTGTACAAGGGGGCAATTCACCCCTCCACTTT
CAWSVQGGNSPLHF
>TRBD1|TRBJ2-3|TRBV5-8|once
TGTGCCAGCAGCTGGACCGGGACAGGGTCTAGCACAGATACGCAGTATTTT
CASSWTGTGSSTDTQYF
>TRBD1|TRBJ1-6|TRBV7-9|NA
TGTGCCAGCAGCCTCCAGGGGGGCCCCTATAATTCACCCCTCCACTTT
CASSLQGGPYNSPLHF
>NA|TRBJ1-3|TRBV6-1|NA
TGTGCCAGCAGTGAACTACCCCAGGGGCTTGGGGGAAACACCATATATTTT
CASSELPQGLGGNTIYF
>NA|TRBJ1-5|TRBV5-1|NA
TGCGCCAGCAGCTTGGGGCACCATAGCAATCAGCCCCAGCATTTT
CASSLGHHSNQPQHF
>TRBD1|TRBJ1-6|TRBV2|NA
TGTGCCAGCAGACCCGGACAGGGAAATTCACCCCTCCACTTT
CASRPGQGNSPLHF
>TRBD1|TRBJ1-5|TRBV18|NA
TGTGCCAGCTCACCGGGGGACAGGGGACAGCCCCAGCATTTT
CASSPGDRGQPQHF
>NA|TRBJ1-5|TRBV30|NA
TGTGCCTGGAGTCCCGCCAGGGGAGGGCCAGGCCAGCCCCAGCATTTT
CAWSPARGGPGQPQHF
>NA|TRBJ1-2|TRBV12-3/TRBV12-4|few
TGTGCCAGCAGTCAGACCGGGACTGCGGTACTCACCTTC
CASSQTGTAVLTF
>NA|TRBJ1-2|TRBV20-1|NA
TGCAGTGCCCACAGGGACCATGGCTACACCTTC
CSAHRDHGYTF
>TRBD1|TRBJ2-7|TRBV15|NA
TGTGCCACCAGCACTAACAGGGGAGCCTACGAGCAGTACTTC
CATSTNRGAYEQYF
>NA|TRBJ1-5|TRBV6-6|NA
TGTGCCAGCAGCACAGCATATAGCAATCAGCCCCAGCATTTT
CASSTAYSNQPQHF
>NA|TRBJ1-1|TRBV30|NA
TGTGCCTGGAGTGATGGGGGGACGGCCGCTTTCTTT
CAWSDGGTAAFF
>TRBD2|TRBJ2-2|TRBV6-2/TRBV6-3|NA
TGTGCCAGCAGTCGACTAGCGATCACGATCACCGGGGAGCTGTTTTTT
CASSRLAITITGELFF
>TRBD1|TRBJ2-3|TRBV2|NA
TGTGCCAGCAGCCGCCCAGGGGGCAGGACAGATACGCAGTATTTT
CASSRPGGRTDTQYF
>NA|TRBJ1-2|TRBV27|NA
TGTGCCAGCAGCCCTACGGGAGGGAACTATGGCTACACCTTC
CASSPTGGNYGYTF
>NA|TRBJ2-2|TRBV5-8|NA
TGTGCCAGCAGCTTGGCCCGAGGACAGCAGAACACCGGGGAGCTGTTTTTT
CASSLARGQQNTGELFF
>NA|TRBJ1-4|TRBV7-8|NA
TGTGCCAGCAGCTTAGTGGGGGGAGCTAATGAAAAACTGTTTTTT
CASSLVGGANEKLFF
>TRBD2|TRBJ2-3|TRBV7-8|NA
TGTGCCAGCAGCTTACTAGCGGGACTCACAGATACGCAGTATTTT
CASSLLAGLTDTQYF
>TRBD1|TRBJ2-3|TRBV27|NA
TGTGCCAGCAGGACCGACAGGGGGATAAGCACAGATACGCAGTATTTT
CASRTDRGISTDTQYF
>TRBD1|TRBJ1-1|TRBV24-1|NA
TGTGCCACCAGTGACACAGGGGGCGGGAAGACTGAAGCTTTCTTT
CATSDTGGGKTEAFF
>TRBD1|TRBJ1-1|TRBV5-1|once
TGCGCCAGCAGCCCCGCCGGGACAGGGGCAAGGCGTACTGAAGCTTTCTTT
CASSPAGTGARRTEAFF
>NA|TRBJ1-5|TRBV7-8|NA
TGTGCCAGCAGCTTAGTTCCGGGGCAGCCCCAGCATTTT
CASSLVPGQPQHF
>NA|TRBJ2-5|TRBV4-1|NA
TGCGCCAGCAGCCAAGGACTTTGGGAGACCCAGTACTTC
CASSQGLWETQYF
>NA|TRBJ2-1|TRBV5-1|NA
TGCGCCAGCTCCCAGGAATTTAGTGAGCAGTTCTTC
CASSQEFSEQFF
>TRBD2|TRBJ2-3|TRBV2|once
TGTGCCACCCGAGTGGGACTAGCGGGAAGCACAGATACGCAGTATTTT
CATRVGLAGSTDTQYF
>TRBD1|TRBJ1-5|TRBV30|NA
TGTGCCTGGAGGAGGGGGCGCTCGGATCAGCCCCAGCATTTT
CAWRRGRSDQPQHF
>TRBD1|TRBJ1-5|TRBV2|NA
TGTGCCAGCAGTCCCACAGGGGTCGGCAATCAGCCCCAGCATTTT
CASSPTGVGNQPQHF
>TRBD2|TRBJ2-7|TRBV19|NA
TGTGCCAGTAGTAGGGCTAGCGGCCCCTACGAGCAGTACTTC
CASSRASGPYEQYF
>TRBD1|TRBJ1-6|TRBV6-5|NA
TGTGCCAGCAGTTTCGACAGGGCCTTTTCACCCCTCCACTTT
CASSFDRAFSPLHF